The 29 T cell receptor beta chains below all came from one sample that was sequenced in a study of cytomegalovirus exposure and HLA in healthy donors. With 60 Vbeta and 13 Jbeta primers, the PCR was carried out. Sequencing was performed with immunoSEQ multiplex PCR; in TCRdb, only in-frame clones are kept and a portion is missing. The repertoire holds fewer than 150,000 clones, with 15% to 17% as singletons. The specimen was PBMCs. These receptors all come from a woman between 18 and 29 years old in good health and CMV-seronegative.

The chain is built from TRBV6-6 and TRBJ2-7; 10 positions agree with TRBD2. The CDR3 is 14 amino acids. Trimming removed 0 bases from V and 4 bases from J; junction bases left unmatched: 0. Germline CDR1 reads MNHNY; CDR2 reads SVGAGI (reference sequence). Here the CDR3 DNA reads TGTGCCAGCAGTTACTCGGGACTAGCGTACGAGCAGTACTTC. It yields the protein CASSYSGLAYEQYF.

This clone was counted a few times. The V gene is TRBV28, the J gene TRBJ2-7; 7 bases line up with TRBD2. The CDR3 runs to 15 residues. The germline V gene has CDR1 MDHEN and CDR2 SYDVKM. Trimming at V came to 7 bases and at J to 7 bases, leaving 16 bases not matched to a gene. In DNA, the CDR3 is TGTGCCAGCAACCCCCCCAGGGTGGGGCGGGAGGAGCAGTACTTC. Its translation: CASNPPRVGREEQYF.

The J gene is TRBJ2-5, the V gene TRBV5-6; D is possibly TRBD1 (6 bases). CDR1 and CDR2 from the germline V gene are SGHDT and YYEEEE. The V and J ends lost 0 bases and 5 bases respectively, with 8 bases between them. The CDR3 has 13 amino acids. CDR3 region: CASSLGGPETQYF. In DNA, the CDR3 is TGTGCCAGCAGCTTGGGGGGGCCGGAGACCCAGTACTTC.

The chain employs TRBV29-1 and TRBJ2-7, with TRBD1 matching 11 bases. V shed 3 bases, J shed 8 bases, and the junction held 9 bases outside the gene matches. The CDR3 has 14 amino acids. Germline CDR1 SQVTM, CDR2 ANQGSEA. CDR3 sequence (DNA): TGCAGCGTTGAGAGCGGACAGGGGGCTTGGAAGCAGTACTTC. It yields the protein CSVESGQGAWKQYF.

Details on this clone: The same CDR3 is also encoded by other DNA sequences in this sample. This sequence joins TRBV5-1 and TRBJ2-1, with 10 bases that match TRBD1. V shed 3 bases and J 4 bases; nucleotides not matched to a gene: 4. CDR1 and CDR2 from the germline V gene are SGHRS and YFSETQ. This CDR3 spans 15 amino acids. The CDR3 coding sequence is TGCGCCAGCAGCTGGACAGGGGGGCCATACAATGAGCAGTTCTTC. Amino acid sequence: CASSWTGGPYNEQFF. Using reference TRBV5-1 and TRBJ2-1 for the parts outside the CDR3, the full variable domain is KAGVTQTPRYLIKTRGQQVTLSCSPISGHRSVSWYQQTPGQGLQFLFEYFSETQRNKGNFPGRFSGRQFSNSRSEMNVSTLELGDSALYLCASSWTGGPYNEQFFGPGTRLTVL.

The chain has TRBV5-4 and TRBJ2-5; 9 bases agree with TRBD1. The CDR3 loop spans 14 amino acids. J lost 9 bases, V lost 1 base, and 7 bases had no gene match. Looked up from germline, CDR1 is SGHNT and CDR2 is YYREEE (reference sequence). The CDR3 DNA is TGTGCCAGCAGCTTGTCTGGACAGGGGTTTTCCCAGTACTTC. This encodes CASSLSGQGFSQYF.

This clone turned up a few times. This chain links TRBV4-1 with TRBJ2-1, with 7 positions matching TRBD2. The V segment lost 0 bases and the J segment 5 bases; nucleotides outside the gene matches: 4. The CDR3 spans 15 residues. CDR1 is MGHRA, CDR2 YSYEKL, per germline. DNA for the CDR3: TGCGCCAGCAGCCAAGACGCGGGAGTGCACAATGAGCAGTTCTTC. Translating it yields CASSQDAGVHNEQFF.

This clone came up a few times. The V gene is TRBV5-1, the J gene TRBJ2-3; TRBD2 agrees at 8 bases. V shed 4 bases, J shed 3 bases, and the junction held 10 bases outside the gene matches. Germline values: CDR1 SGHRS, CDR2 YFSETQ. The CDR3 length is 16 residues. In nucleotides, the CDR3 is TGCGCCAGCAGCCCCCGAGCGGGAGCAATAACAGATACGCAGTATTTT. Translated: CASSPRAGAITDTQYF.

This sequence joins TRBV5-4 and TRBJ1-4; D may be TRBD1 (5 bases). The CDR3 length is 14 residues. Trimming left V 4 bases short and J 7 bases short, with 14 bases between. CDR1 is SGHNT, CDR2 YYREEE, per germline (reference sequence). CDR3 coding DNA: TGTGCCAGCAGCCCTACGGACACAGCTGAAAAACTGTTTTTT. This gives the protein CASSPTDTAEKLFF.

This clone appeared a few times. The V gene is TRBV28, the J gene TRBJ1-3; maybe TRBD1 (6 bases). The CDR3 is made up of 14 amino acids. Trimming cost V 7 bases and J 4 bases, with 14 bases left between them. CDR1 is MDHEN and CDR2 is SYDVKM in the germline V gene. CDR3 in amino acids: CASTRGGPGNTIYF. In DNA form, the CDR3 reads TGTGCCAGCACACGAGGGGGACCAGGAAACACCATATATTTT.

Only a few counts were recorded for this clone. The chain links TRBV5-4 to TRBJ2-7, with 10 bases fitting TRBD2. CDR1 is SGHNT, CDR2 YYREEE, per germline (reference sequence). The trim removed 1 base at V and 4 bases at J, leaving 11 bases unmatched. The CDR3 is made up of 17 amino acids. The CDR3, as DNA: TGTGCCAGCAGCTTGATGTCTAGCGGGAGATTCATATACGAGCAGTACTTC. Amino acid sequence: CASSLMSSGRFIYEQYF.

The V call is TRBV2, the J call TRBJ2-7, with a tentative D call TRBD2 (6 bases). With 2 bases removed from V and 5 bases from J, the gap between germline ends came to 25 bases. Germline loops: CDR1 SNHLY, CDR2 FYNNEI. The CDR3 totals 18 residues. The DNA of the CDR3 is TGTGCCAGCAGTGAACGAAAGGATGGGAGGACCATGAGGCACGAGCAGTACTTC. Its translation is CASSERKDGRTMRHEQYF. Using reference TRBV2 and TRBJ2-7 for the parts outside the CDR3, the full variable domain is EPEVTQTPSHQVTQMGQEVILRCVPISNHLYFYWYRQILGQKVEFLVSFYNNEISEKSEIFDDQFSVERPDGSNFTLKIRSTKLEDSAMYFCASSERKDGRTMRHEQYFGPGTRLTVT.

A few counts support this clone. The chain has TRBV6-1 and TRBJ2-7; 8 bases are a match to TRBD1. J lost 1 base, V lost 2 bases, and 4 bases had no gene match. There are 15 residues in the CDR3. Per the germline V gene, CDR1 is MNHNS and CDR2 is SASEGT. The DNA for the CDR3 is TGTGCCAGCAGTGAAAAGGGGACAGGATCCTACGAGCAGTACTTC. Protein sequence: CASSEKGTGSYEQYF.

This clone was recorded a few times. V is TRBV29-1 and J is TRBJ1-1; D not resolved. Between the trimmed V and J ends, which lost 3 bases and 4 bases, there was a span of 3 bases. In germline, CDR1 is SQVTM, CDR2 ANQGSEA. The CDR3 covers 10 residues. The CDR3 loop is CSVDSTEAFF. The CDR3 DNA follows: TGCAGCGTTGATAGCACTGAAGCTTTCTTT.

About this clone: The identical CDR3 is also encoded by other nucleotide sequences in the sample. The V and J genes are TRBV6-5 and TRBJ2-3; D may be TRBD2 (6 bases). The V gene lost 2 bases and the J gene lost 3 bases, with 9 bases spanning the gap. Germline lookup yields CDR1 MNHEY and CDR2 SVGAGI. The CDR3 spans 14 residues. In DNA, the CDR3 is TGTGCCAGCAGTTACCGGGACTGGACAGATACGCAGTATTTT. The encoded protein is CASSYRDWTDTQYF.

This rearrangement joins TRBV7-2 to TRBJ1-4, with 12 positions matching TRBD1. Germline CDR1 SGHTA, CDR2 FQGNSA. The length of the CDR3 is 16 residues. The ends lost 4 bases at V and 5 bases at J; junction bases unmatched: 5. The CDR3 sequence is CASSSGTGGVNEKLFF. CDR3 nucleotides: TGTGCCAGCAGCTCCGGGACAGGGGGCGTAAATGAAAAACTGTTTTTT.

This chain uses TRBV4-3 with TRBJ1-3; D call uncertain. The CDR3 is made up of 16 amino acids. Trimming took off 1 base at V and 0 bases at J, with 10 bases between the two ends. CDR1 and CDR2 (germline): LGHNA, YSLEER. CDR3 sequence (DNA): TGCGCCAGCAGCCAAGCTTCAGGAGGCTCTGGAAACACCATATATTTT. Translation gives CASSQASGGSGNTIYF.

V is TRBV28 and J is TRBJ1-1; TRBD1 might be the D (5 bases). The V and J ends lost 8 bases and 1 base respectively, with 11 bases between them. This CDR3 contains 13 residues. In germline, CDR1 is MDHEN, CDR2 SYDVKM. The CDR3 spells CASAGFRNTEAFF. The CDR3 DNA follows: TGTGCCAGCGCAGGGTTCAGGAACACTGAAGCTTTCTTT. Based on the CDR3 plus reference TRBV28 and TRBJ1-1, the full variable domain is DVKVTQSSRYLVKRTGEKVFLECVQDMDHENMFWYRQDPGLGLRLIYFSYDVKMKEKGDIPEGYSVSREKKERFSLILESASTNQTSMYLCASAGFRNTEAFFGQGTRLTVV.

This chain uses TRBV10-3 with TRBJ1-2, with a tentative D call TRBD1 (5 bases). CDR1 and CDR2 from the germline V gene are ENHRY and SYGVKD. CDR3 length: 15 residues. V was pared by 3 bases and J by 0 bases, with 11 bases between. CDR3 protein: CAISDRALSNYGYTF. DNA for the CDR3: TGTGCCATCAGTGACAGGGCCCTATCTAACTATGGCTACACCTTC.

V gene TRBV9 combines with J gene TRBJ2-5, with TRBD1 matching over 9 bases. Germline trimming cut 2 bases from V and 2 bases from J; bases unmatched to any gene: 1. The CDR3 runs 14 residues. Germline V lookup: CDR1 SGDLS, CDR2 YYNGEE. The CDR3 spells CASSVTGGQETQYF. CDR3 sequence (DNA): TGTGCCAGCAGCGTGACAGGGGGTCAAGAGACCCAGTACTTC.

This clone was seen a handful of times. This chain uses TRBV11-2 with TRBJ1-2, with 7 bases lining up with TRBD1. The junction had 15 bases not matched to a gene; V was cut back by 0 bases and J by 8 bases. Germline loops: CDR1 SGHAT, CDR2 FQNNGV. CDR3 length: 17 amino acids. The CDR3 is CASSLDGVRGRQGGYTF. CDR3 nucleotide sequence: TGTGCCAGCAGCTTAGATGGTGTGAGGGGGCGTCAGGGAGGCTACACCTTC.

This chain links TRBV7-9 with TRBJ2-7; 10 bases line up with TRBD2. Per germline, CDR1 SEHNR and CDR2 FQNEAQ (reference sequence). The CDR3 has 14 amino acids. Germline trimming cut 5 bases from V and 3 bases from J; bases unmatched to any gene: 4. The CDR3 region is CASSGLAGVYEQYF. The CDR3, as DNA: TGTGCCAGCAGCGGGCTAGCGGGAGTCTACGAGCAGTACTTC.

CDR3 sequence (DNA): TGTGCCAGCAGCTCCGGGACAGGATATCAGCCCCAGCATTTT. It is translated as CASSSGTGYQPQHF. V and J are TRBV2 and TRBJ1-5; 8 nucleotides align to TRBD1. Germline CDR1 SNHLY, CDR2 FYNNEI. Trimming cost V 6 bases and J 5 bases; bases outside gene matches: 6. The CDR3 length is 14 residues.

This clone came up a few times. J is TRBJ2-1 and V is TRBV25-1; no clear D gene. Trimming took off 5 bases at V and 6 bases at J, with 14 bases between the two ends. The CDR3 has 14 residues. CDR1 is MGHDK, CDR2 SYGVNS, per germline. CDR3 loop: CASSPGAPTNEQFF. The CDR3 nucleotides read TGTGCCAGCAGTCCAGGTGCCCCTACCAATGAGCAGTTCTTC.

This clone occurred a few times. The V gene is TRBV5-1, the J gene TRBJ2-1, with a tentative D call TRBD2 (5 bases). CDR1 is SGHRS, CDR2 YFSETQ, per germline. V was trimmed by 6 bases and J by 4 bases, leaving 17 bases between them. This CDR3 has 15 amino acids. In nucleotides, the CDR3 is TGCGCCAGCACTCCCCTGCCGGGATCATACAATGAGCAGTTCTTC. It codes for CASTPLPGSYNEQFF.

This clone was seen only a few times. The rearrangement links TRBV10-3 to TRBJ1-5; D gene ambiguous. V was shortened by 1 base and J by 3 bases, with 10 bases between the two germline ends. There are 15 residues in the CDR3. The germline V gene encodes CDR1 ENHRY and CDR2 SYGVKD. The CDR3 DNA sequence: TGTGCCATCAGTGAGTACAGAGTAAACAATCAGCCCCAGCATTTT. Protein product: CAISEYRVNNQPQHF.

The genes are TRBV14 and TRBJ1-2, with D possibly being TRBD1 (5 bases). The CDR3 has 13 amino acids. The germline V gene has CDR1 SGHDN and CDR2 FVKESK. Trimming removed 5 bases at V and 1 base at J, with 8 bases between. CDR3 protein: CASSSTVNYGYTF. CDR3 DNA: TGTGCCAGCAGCTCGACAGTTAACTATGGCTACACCTTC. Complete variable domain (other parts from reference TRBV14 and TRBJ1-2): EAGVTQFPSHSVIEKGQTVTLRCDPISGHDNLYWYRRVMGKEIKFLLHFVKESKQDESGMPNNRFLAERTGGTYSTLKVQPAELEDSGVYFCASSSTVNYGYTFGSGTRLTVV.

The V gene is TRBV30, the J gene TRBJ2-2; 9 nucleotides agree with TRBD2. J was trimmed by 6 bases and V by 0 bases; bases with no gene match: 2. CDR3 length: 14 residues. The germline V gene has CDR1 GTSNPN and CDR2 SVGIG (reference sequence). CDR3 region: CAWSVGLAAGELFF. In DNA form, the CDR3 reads TGTGCCTGGAGTGTGGGACTAGCCGCCGGGGAGCTGTTTTTT.

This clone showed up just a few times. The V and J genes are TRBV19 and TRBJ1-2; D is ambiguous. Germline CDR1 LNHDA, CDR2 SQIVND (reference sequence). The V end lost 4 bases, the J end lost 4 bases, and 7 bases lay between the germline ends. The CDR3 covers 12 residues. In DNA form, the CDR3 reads TGTGCCAGTAGTACAAGGAGCTATGGCTACACCTTC. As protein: CASSTRSYGYTF.